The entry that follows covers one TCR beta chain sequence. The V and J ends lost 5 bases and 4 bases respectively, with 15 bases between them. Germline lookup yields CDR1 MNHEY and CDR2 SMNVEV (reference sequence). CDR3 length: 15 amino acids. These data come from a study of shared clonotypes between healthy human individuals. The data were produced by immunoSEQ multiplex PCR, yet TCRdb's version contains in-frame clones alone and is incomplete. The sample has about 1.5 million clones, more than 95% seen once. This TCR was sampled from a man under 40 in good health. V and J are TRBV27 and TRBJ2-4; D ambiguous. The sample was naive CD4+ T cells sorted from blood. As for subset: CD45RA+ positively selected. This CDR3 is CASSPYSAAKNIQYF. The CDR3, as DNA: TGTGCCAGCAGTCCCTATTCGGCTGCTAAAAACATTCAGTACTTC.